These 25 T cell receptor beta chains were all obtained from the same sample, sequenced in a study of T cell changes during pregnancy in multiple sclerosis. The data were produced by immunoSEQ multiplex PCR, yet TCRdb's version contains in-frame clones alone and is incomplete. The repertoire includes tens of thousands of clones, roughly 92% of them detected once, and less than 2% sits in the top ten. The sample consisted of peripheral blood, taken in the second trimester of pregnancy. Receptors were obtained from a female donor with multiple sclerosis, enrolled in a pregnancy study.

The rearrangement links TRBV28 to TRBJ1-5, with TRBD1 matching 8 bases. The CDR3 totals 14 residues. Germline CDR1 MDHEN, CDR2 SYDVKM. The V gene end was trimmed by 6 bases and the J gene end by 6 bases; junction bases not matched to a gene: 7. CDR3 DNA sequence: TGTGCCAGCAGACCGGACAGGGTAACTCAGCCCCAGCATTTT. Translation gives CASRPDRVTQPQHF.

The chain links TRBV18 to TRBJ2-5, with D unresolved. V dropped 5 bases and J dropped 3 bases, with 4 bases sitting between them. Germline V gene data show CDR1 as KGHSH and CDR2 as LQKENI. This CDR3 spans 11 amino acids. The CDR3 DNA reads TGTGCCAGCTCAGAGGAAGAGACCCAGTACTTC. This translates into CASSEEETQYF. The variable domain in full, with the rest retrieved from reference TRBV18 and TRBJ2-5, is NAGVMQNPRHLVRRRGQEARLRCSPMKGHSHVYWYRQLPEEGLKFMVYLQKENIIDESGMPKERFSAEFPKEGPSILRIQQVVRGDSAAYFCASSEEETQYFGPGTRLLVL.

The chain is built from TRBV11-3 and TRBJ2-1; a possible D gene is TRBD1 (6 bases). V gave up 6 bases and J gave up 1 base, with 10 bases separating them. This CDR3 comprises 14 residues. From germline, CDR1 is SGHNT and CDR2 YENEEA. The chain's CDR3 is CASRPQGSYNEQFF. The DNA of the CDR3 is TGTGCCAGCAGACCACAGGGATCCTACAATGAGCAGTTCTTC. Drawing the rest from reference TRBV11-3 and TRBJ2-1, the complete variable domain is EAGVVQSPRYKIIEKKQPVAFWCNPISGHNTLYWYLQNLGQGPELLIRYENEEAVDDSQLPKDRFSAERLKGVDSTLKIQPAELGDSAVYLCASRPQGSYNEQFFGPGTRLTVL.

The J gene is TRBJ1-2, the V gene TRBV15, with D maybe TRBD1 (5 bases). The CDR3 loop spans 14 amino acids. Between the trimmed V and J ends, which lost 0 bases and 7 bases, there was a span of 12 bases. Looked up from germline, CDR1 is LNHNV and CDR2 is YYDKDF (reference sequence). This chain's CDR3 is CATSRDPQAFGYTF. The CDR3 DNA follows: TGTGCCACCAGCAGAGATCCACAGGCTTTTGGCTACACCTTC.

The chain recombines TRBV2 with TRBJ1-2; no clear D. The CDR3 length is 14 residues. V lost 9 bases and J 1 base, leaving 15 bases between the germline ends. Germline assignment: CDR1 SNHLY and CDR2 FYNNEI. The CDR3 DNA follows: TGTGCCAGTCCCCCTCCGGAGTTTAACTATGGCTACACCTTC. As protein: CASPPPEFNYGYTF.

This chain joins TRBV5-8 and TRBJ2-3; TRBD1 matches at 11 bases. This CDR3 has 16 amino acids. The V segment lost 4 bases and the J segment 3 bases; nucleotides outside the gene matches: 7. Germline V gives CDR1 SGHTS, CDR2 YDEGEE. The CDR3 region is CASSTGQGAPTDTQYF. The DNA of the CDR3 is TGTGCCAGCAGCACCGGACAGGGGGCCCCGACAGATACGCAGTATTTT. Supplemented by reference TRBV5-8 and TRBJ2-3, the full variable domain reads EAGVTQSPTHLIKTRGQQATLRCSPISGHTSVYWYQQALGLGLQFLLWYDEGEERNRGNFPPRFSGRQFPNYSSELNVNALELEDSALYLCASSTGQGAPTDTQYFGPGTRLTVL.

The chain couples TRBV29-1 to TRBJ1-4; possibly TRBD1 for D (5 bases). The CDR3 contains 11 residues. V was cut by 1 base and J by 15 bases, with 12 bases left in between. The germline CDR1 and CDR2 sequences are SQVTM and ANQGSEA. CDR3 loop: CSVEVSAGMFF. The CDR3 DNA follows: TGCAGCGTTGAAGTCTCTGCAGGGATGTTTTTT.

V is TRBV4-1 and J is TRBJ2-3, with 8 bases fitting TRBD2. Germline-derived CDR1 and CDR2 are MGHRA and YSYEKL. V shed 3 bases and J 0 bases; nucleotides not matched to a gene: 8. This CDR3 contains 17 residues. CDR3 sequence: CASSQDETSASTDTQYF. The CDR3, as DNA: TGCGCCAGCAGCCAGGACGAGACTAGCGCCAGCACAGATACGCAGTATTTT.

This clone was detected a few times. The J gene is TRBJ2-7, the V gene TRBV27; D ambiguous. Per germline, CDR1 MNHEY and CDR2 SMNVEV (reference sequence). The CDR3 length is 14 residues. V gave up 2 bases and J gave up 6 bases, with 14 bases separating them. CDR3 region: CASSLVLLAPEQYF. The CDR3 DNA reads as TGTGCCAGCAGTTTAGTCCTTTTGGCCCCCGAGCAGTACTTC.

The sample holds a few counts of this clone. The chain links TRBV25-1 to TRBJ1-6; D is undetermined. Germline lookup yields CDR1 MGHDK and CDR2 SYGVNS. The germline V and J ends were trimmed by 4 bases and 0 bases, with 7 bases remaining between them. CDR3 length: 15 amino acids. CDR3 loop: CASSVGGSYNSPLHF. The CDR3, as DNA: TGTGCCAGCAGTGTTGGAGGCTCCTATAATTCACCCCTCCACTTT.

This chain connects TRBV14 to TRBJ2-1, with a possible D match to TRBD2 (6 bases). There are 16 residues in the CDR3. Looked up from germline, CDR1 is SGHDN and CDR2 is FVKESK. V was trimmed by 0 bases and J by 1 base, leaving 10 bases between them. CDR3 sequence reads: CASSQEGGESYNEQFF. The DNA for the CDR3 is TGTGCCAGCAGCCAAGAGGGCGGGGAATCCTACAATGAGCAGTTCTTC.

The rearrangement joins TRBV2 to TRBJ2-5, with 7 positions matching TRBD2. Germline values: CDR1 SNHLY, CDR2 FYNNEI. The length of the CDR3 is 16 residues. V dropped 6 bases and J dropped 0; count of bases not matched to a gene: 10. The CDR3: CASRALGGTYQETQYF. The CDR3 coding sequence is TGTGCCAGCAGGGCCTTGGGGGGGACCTACCAAGAGACCCAGTACTTC.

The gene calls are TRBV29-1 and TRBJ1-2; 9 bases map to TRBD1. This CDR3 comprises 13 residues. Trimming removed 1 base from V and 9 bases from J; junction bases left unmatched: 6. The germline V gene encodes CDR1 SQVTM and CDR2 ANQGSEA. The CDR3 here is CSVEVRDRARYTF. DNA for the CDR3: TGCAGCGTTGAAGTACGGGACAGGGCCCGCTACACCTTC.

The chain uses TRBV7-9 and TRBJ1-1; a weak D match, TRBD1 (5 bases). V lost 10 bases, J lost 10 bases, and 19 bases lay in between. The CDR3 runs to 12 residues. Germline V gives CDR1 SEHNR, CDR2 FQNEAQ (reference sequence). Written as DNA, the CDR3 is TGTGCCACCGATCCCCAGGGTACCGGAGCTTTCTTT. It is translated as CATDPQGTGAFF.

This clone was picked up one time. This chain uses TRBV27 with TRBJ1-2; D is perhaps TRBD1 (6 bases). The ends were cut back, 2 bases at V and 6 bases at J, with 16 bases in the middle. The CDR3 loop spans 15 amino acids. Germline CDR1 is MNHEY and CDR2 is SMNVEV (reference sequence). The CDR3 DNA reads TGTGCCAGCAGTTTACGCGGGGGGCAGCGGGATGGCTACACCTTC. Its protein product is CASSLRGGQRDGYTF.

The rearrangement joins TRBV29-1 to TRBJ2-4; D gene uncertain. The CDR3 is 13 amino acids. Trimming left V 4 bases short and J 0 bases short, with 7 bases between. The germline V gene has CDR1 SQVTM and CDR2 ANQGSEA. The CDR3, as DNA: TGCAGCGTTGGGGCCTTAGCCAAAAACATTCAGTACTTC. This translates into CSVGALAKNIQYF.

This clone was detected only once. The CDR3 region is CASSTGEGNTEAFF. CDR3 bases: TGTGCCAGCAGTACCGGTGAGGGAAACACTGAAGCTTTCTTT. The genes are TRBV6-5 and TRBJ1-1, with unresolved D. The CDR3 contains 14 residues. Per the germline V gene, CDR1 is MNHEY and CDR2 is SVGAGI. The germline V and J ends were trimmed by 5 bases and 2 bases, with 12 bases remaining between them.

The chain links TRBV6-1 to TRBJ2-1; 10 nucleotides match TRBD2. In germline, CDR1 is MNHNS, CDR2 SASEGT. V trimming: 4 bases; J trimming: 0 bases; junction bases outside the gene matches: 9. The CDR3 runs 18 residues. DNA of the CDR3: TGTGCCAGCAGTGTGGTTAGCGGGAGGACCGGCTCCTACAATGAGCAGTTCTTC. Its translation is CASSVVSGRTGSYNEQFF.

The chain joins TRBV9 to TRBJ2-2; D may be TRBD2 (6 bases). The CDR3 contains 17 residues. V was cut by 2 bases and J by 0 bases, with 14 bases left in between. CDR1 is SGDLS, CDR2 YYNGEE, per germline. The CDR3 protein is CASSVMGPGANTGELFF. The CDR3 nucleotides read TGTGCCAGCAGCGTTATGGGCCCGGGGGCGAACACCGGGGAGCTGTTTTTT.

The chain uses TRBV19 and TRBJ2-3; possibly TRBD1 for D (6 bases). The CDR3 loop spans 15 amino acids. Germline loops: CDR1 LNHDA, CDR2 SQIVND (reference sequence). The V and J ends lost 5 bases and 6 bases respectively, with 18 bases between them. The CDR3 DNA sequence: TGTGCCAGTAGTGGTTGGGACACCAATCGGGATACGCAGTATTTT. Its protein is CASSGWDTNRDTQYF.

In DNA form, the CDR3 reads TGTGCCAGCAGTTATTCGGGGGGCCGATACGAGCAGTACTTC. It codes for CASSYSGGRYEQYF. The chain carries TRBV6-5 and TRBJ2-7; perhaps TRBD2 as D (7 bases). The CDR3 consists of 14 residues. V was pared by 3 bases and J by 4 bases, with 13 bases between. From germline, CDR1 is MNHEY and CDR2 SVGAGI.

This chain joins TRBV28 and TRBJ2-1, with 8 bases identical to TRBD2. Germline CDR1 reads MDHEN; CDR2 reads SYDVKM. V lost 7 bases to trimming and J lost 6 bases; unmatched junction nucleotides: 20. The CDR3 is 18 amino acids. CDR3 nucleotide sequence: TGTGCCAGCACTCCCACCTGGGGACTAGGAAGGGACTCCAATGAGCAGTTCTTC. It yields the protein CASTPTWGLGRDSNEQFF. Using reference TRBV28 and TRBJ2-1 for the parts outside the CDR3, the full variable domain is DVKVTQSSRYLVKRTGEKVFLECVQDMDHENMFWYRQDPGLGLRLIYFSYDVKMKEKGDIPEGYSVSREKKERFSLILESASTNQTSMYLCASTPTWGLGRDSNEQFFGPGTRLTVL.

The chain joins TRBV2 to TRBJ2-2; TRBD1 is a possible D gene (6 bases). The CDR3 totals 14 residues. Between the trimmed V and J ends, which lost 6 bases and 1 base, there was a span of 9 bases. The V gene's germline CDR1 is SNHLY and CDR2 FYNNEI. The CDR3 region has the DNA TGTGCCAGCAGGGCAGGGGAGAACACCGGGGAGCTGTTTTTT. Protein: CASRAGENTGELFF.

The chain joins TRBV25-1 to TRBJ1-1; perhaps TRBD1 as D (5 bases). The CDR3 contains 14 residues. The germline V gene encodes CDR1 MGHDK and CDR2 SYGVNS. V was trimmed by 7 bases and J by 1 base, leaving 13 bases between them. The CDR3 sequence: CASKGDSSNTEAFF. The CDR3 DNA reads as TGTGCCAGCAAAGGCGACAGTTCGAACACTGAAGCTTTCTTT.

V is TRBV7-7 and J is TRBJ2-2, with a tentative D call TRBD1 (5 bases). V lost 5 bases, J lost 2 bases, and 9 bases lay in between. The CDR3 totals 14 residues. Germline CDR1 is SSHAT and CDR2 is FNYEAQ (reference sequence). The CDR3 nucleotides read TGTGCCAGCAGCCCGCAGGGAAACACCGGGGAGCTGTTTTTT. Protein: CASSPQGNTGELFF.